A single T cell receptor (beta chain) is shown here with its context. The primer mix had 60 Vbeta and 13 Jbeta primers. Generated by immunoSEQ multiplex PCR, the TCRdb table keeps only in-frame clones and is missing some. The table lists about 130,000 clones, roughly 17% of them singletons. This entry is derived from a study of cytomegalovirus exposure and HLA in healthy donors. Germline V gives CDR1 GTSNPN, CDR2 SVGIG (reference sequence). V lost 2 bases and J lost 2, with 12 bases in between. This CDR3 comprises 14 residues. The source material was PBMCs. The genes are TRBV30 and TRBJ1-2, with D perhaps TRBD1 (5 bases). The TCR originated in a female donor in good health and CMV-seropositive. The CDR3 DNA reads TGTGCCTGGAGTCCTGCGACAGTGAACTATGGCTACACCTTC. Its translation is CAWSPATVNYGYTF.